This record concerns one T cell receptor beta chain sequence. This record belongs to a study of T cell responses to AZD1222 COVID-19 vaccine. Sequenced by immunoSEQ multiplex PCR; TCRdb stores in-frame clones only, minus some. The table has fewer than 150,000 clones, about nine tenths seen once. Trimming pared 3 bases from V and 2 bases from J, leaving 8 bases between. Looked up from germline, CDR1 is MNHEY and CDR2 is SVGAGI. The CDR3 has 14 residues. This sequence joins TRBV6-5 and TRBJ1-5; D perhaps matches TRBD1 (5 bases). The source of this sequence is an adult in good health. Sequences were derived from peripheral blood, sampled on day 0 of AZD1222 vaccination. DNA for the CDR3: TGTGCCAGCAGTTATAAACAGGGCAATCAGCCCCAGCATTTT. Protein: CASSYKQGNQPQHF.